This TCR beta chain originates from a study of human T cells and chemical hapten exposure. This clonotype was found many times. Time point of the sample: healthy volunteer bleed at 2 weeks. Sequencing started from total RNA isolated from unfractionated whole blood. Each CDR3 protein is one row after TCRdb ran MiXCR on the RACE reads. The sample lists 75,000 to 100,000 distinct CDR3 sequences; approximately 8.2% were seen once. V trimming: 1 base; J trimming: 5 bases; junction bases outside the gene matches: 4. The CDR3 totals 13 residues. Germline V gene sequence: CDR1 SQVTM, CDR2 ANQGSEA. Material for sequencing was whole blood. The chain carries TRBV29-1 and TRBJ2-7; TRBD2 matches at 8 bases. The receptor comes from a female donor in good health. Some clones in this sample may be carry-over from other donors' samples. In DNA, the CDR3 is TGCAGCGTTGAAGCGGGAGGGAACGACGAGCAGTACTTC. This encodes CSVEAGGNDEQYF.